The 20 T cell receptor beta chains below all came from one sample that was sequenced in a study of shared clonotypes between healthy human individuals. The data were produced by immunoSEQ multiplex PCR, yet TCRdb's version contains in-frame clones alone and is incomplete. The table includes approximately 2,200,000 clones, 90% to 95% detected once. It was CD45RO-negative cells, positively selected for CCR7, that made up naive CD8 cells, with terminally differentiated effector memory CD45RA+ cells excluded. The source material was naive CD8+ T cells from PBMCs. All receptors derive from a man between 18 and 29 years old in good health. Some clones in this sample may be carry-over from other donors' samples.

The CDR3 region is CASSFLRGSVHEQYF. CDR3 DNA sequence: TGTGCCAGCAGCTTTTTGCGCGGGAGTGTCCACGAGCAGTACTTC. V and J are TRBV5-6 and TRBJ2-7; the match to TRBD2 covers 7 bases. Germline V CDR1 and CDR2: SGHDT, YYEEEE. This CDR3 is built from 15 residues. With 2 bases clipped from V and 5 bases from J, the junction kept 10 bases outside the gene matches.

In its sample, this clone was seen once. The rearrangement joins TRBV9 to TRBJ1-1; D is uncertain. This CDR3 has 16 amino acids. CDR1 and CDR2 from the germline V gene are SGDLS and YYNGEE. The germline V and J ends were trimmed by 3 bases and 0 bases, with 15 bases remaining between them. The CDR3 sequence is CASSAPPAGMNTEAFF. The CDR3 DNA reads TGTGCCAGCAGCGCTCCCCCGGCAGGAATGAACACTGAAGCTTTCTTT.

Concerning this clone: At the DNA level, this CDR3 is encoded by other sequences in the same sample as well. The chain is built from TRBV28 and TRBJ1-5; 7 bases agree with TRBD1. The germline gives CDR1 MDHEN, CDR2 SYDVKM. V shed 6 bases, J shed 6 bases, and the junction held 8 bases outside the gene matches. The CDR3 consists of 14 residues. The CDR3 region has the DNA TGTGCCAGCAGCCTGGGCAGGGGGGGTCAGCCCCAGCATTTT. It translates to CASSLGRGGQPQHF.

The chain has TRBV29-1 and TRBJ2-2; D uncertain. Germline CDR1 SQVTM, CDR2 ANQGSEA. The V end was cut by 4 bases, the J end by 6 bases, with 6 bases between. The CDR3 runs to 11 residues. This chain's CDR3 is CSVVSSGELFF. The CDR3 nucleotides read TGCAGCGTTGTTTCGTCCGGGGAGCTGTTTTTT.

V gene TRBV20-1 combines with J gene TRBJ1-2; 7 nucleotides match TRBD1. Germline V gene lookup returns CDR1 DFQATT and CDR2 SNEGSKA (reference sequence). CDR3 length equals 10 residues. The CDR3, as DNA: TGCAGGGGGGACAGCTATGGCTACACCTTC. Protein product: CRGDSYGYTF.

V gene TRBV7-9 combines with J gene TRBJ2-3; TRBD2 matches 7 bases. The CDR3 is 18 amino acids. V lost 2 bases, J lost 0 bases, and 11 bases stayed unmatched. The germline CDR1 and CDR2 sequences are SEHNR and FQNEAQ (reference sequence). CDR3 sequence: CASSLSEWASGSTDTQYF. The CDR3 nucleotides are TGTGCCAGCAGCTTATCGGAGTGGGCTAGCGGTAGCACAGATACGCAGTATTTT.

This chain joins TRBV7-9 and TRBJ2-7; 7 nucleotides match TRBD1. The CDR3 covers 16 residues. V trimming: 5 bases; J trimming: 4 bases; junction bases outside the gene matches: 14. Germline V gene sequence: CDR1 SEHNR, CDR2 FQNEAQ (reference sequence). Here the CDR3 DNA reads TGTGCCAGCAGCGCCACTAGACAGGGCCCTAATTACGAGCAGTACTTC. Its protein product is CASSATRQGPNYEQYF. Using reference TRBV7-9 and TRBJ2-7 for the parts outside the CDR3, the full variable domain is DTGVSQNPRHKITKRGQNVTFRCDPISEHNRLYWYRQTLGQGPEFLTYFQNEAQLEKSRLLSDRFSAERPKGSFSTLEIQRTEQGDSAMYLCASSATRQGPNYEQYFGPGTRLTVT.

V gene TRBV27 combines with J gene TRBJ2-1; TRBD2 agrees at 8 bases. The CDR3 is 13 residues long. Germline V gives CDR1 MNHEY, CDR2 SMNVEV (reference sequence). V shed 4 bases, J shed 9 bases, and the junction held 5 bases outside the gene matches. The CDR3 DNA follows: TGTGCCAGCAGTTCAGGACTAGCCGGTGAGCAGTTCTTC. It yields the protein CASSSGLAGEQFF.

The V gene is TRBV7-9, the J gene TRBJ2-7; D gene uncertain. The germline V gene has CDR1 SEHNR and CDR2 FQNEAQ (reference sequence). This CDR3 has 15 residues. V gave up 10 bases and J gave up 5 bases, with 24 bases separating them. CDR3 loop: CATQAPGFIFNEQYF. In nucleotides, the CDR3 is TGTGCCACCCAAGCTCCGGGCTTTATATTTAACGAGCAGTACTTC.

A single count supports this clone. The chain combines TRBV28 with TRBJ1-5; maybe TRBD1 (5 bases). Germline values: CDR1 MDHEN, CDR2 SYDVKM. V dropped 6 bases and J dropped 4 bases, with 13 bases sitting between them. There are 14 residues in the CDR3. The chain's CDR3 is CASRETAGNQPQHF. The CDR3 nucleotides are TGTGCCAGCAGAGAGACAGCTGGGAATCAGCCCCAGCATTTT.

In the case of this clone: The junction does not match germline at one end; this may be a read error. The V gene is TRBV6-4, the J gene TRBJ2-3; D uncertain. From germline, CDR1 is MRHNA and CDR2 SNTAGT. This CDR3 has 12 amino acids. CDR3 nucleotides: TGTGCCAGCAGCGACTCGGCAGATACGCAGTATTTT. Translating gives CASSDSADTQYF.

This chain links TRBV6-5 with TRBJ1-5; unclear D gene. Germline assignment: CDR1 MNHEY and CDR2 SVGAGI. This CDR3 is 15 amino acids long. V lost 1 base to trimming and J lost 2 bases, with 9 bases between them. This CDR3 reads CASSYLPRGNQPQHF. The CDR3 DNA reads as TGTGCCAGCAGTTACTTGCCCCGAGGCAATCAGCCCCAGCATTTT.

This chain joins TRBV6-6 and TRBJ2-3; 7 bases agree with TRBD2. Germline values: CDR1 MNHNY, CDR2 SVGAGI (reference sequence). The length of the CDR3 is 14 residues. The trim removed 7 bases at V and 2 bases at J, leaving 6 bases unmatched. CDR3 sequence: CASTRDYLTDTQYF. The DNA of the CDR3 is TGTGCCAGCACCCGGGACTACCTCACAGATACGCAGTATTTT.

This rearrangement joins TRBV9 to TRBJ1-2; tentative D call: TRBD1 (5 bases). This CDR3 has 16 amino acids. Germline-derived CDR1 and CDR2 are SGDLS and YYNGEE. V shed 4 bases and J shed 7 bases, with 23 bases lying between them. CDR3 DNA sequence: TGTGCCAGCAGCCCCGCCCCGACAGTCTCTACACTTGGCTACACCTTC. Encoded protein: CASSPAPTVSTLGYTF.

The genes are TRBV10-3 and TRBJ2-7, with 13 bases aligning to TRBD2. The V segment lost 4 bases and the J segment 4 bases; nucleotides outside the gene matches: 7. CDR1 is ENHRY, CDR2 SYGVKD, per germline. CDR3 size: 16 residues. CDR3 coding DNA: TGTGCCATCAGTGGCACCGGGACTAGCGGGACGTACGAGCAGTACTTC. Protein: CAISGTGTSGTYEQYF.

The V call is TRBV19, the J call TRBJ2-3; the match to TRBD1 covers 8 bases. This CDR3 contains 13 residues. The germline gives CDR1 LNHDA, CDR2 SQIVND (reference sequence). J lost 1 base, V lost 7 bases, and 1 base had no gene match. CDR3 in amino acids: CASMTGGTDTQYF. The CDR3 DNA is TGTGCCAGTATGACAGGGGGCACAGATACGCAGTATTTT.

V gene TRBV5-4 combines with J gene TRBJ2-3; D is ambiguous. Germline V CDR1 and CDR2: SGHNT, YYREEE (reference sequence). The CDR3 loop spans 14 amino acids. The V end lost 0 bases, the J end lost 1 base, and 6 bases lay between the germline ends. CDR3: CASSLDLGTDTQYF. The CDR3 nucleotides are TGTGCCAGCAGCTTGGATCTCGGCACAGATACGCAGTATTTT.

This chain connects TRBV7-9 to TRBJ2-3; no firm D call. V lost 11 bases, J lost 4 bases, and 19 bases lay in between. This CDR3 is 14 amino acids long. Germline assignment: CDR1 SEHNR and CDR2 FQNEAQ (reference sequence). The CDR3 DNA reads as TGTGCCGCCCTCCGGGTGACCCACGCAGATACGCAGTATTTT. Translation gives CAALRVTHADTQYF.

The DNA for the CDR3 is TGTGCCAGCAGGCCAGGGGCCGCTGGCAATCAGCCCCAGCATTTT. It specifies CASRPGAAGNQPQHF. The chain has TRBV28 and TRBJ1-5; the D gene is possibly TRBD1 (6 bases). This CDR3 region has 15 residues. V lost 6 bases and J 2 bases, leaving 14 bases between the germline ends. Germline values: CDR1 MDHEN, CDR2 SYDVKM.

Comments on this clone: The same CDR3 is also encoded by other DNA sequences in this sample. As DNA, the CDR3 is TGTGCCAGCAGCTTGACAGGGACTAATGAAAAACTGTTTTTT. It codes for CASSLTGTNEKLFF. The chain recombines TRBV6-5 with TRBJ1-4, with 7 bases that match TRBD1. The CDR3 spans 14 residues. Germline V gene sequence: CDR1 MNHEY, CDR2 SVGAGI. After removal of 6 bases from V and 2 bases from J, the junction contained 3 bases not matched to a gene.